Below are 20 T cell receptor beta chains sequenced from a single sample in a study of blood T cell repertoires in COVID-19. Method: immunoSEQ multiplex PCR; TCRdb's copy keeps in-frame clones and lacks some. The sample has about 240,000 clones; around 83% are singletons. The sequenced material came from peripheral blood. The receptors derive from a woman of 80 years or more with acute or convalescent COVID-19.

This chain uses TRBV6-5 with TRBJ2-1, with D tentatively TRBD2 (7 bases). Germline V gene data show CDR1 as MNHEY and CDR2 as SVGAGI. Trimming removed 6 bases at V and 0 bases at J, with 12 bases between. This CDR3 has 15 residues. This CDR3 is CASRQGGASYNEQFF. The CDR3 coding sequence is TGTGCCAGCAGGCAAGGGGGGGCCTCCTACAATGAGCAGTTCTTC.

V gene TRBV27 combines with J gene TRBJ2-1; 7 bases align to TRBD1. CDR3 size: 13 residues. Unmatched junction bases numbered 6, after V lost 9 bases and J lost 4 bases. Germline V CDR1 and CDR2: MNHEY, SMNVEV (reference sequence). CDR3 region: CASTGVSYNEQFF. The CDR3 DNA follows: TGTGCCAGTACAGGGGTTTCGTACAATGAGCAGTTCTTC.

The J gene is TRBJ1-1, the V gene TRBV5-6, with 7 nucleotides matching TRBD1. CDR1 and CDR2 (germline): SGHDT, YYEEEE. CDR3 size: 16 residues. Trimming at V came to 4 bases and at J to 0 bases, leaving 9 bases not matched to a gene. The CDR3 here is CASSLKGAAVNTEAFF. Here the CDR3 DNA reads TGTGCCAGCAGCCTTAAGGGGGCCGCGGTGAACACTGAAGCTTTCTTT.

This chain joins TRBV5-1 and TRBJ2-2, with TRBD1 as a possible D gene (6 bases). The CDR3 sequence is 15 residues long. CDR1 SGHRS and CDR2 YFSETQ come from the germline V gene. Trimming removed 4 bases at V and 4 bases at J, with 14 bases between. The CDR3 sequence is CASSPQGESTGELFF. CDR3 DNA: TGCGCCAGCAGCCCACAGGGTGAGAGCACCGGGGAGCTGTTTTTT.

About this clone: The junction does not match germline at one end; this may be a read error. V usage is TRBV7-7 and J usage is TRBJ2-5; TRBD2 is a possible D gene (5 bases). Per germline, CDR1 SSHAT and CDR2 FNYEAQ (reference sequence). This CDR3 is 14 amino acids long. The CDR3 sequence is CASSSSDSRETQYF. CDR3 sequence (DNA): TGTGCTAGCAGCTCTTCGGACTCCCGGGAGACCCAGTACTTC.

This clone was counted a few times. The CDR3 reads CASSGDRGPYNEQFF. The CDR3 bases are TGTGCCAGCAGCGGGGACAGGGGACCTTACAATGAGCAGTTCTTC. This chain connects TRBV2 to TRBJ2-1; 10 bases fit TRBD1. In germline, CDR1 is SNHLY, CDR2 FYNNEI. V lost 6 bases and J lost 4; bases outside the gene matches: 6. This CDR3 spans 15 amino acids. Filled out from reference TRBV2 and TRBJ2-1, the complete variable domain reads EPEVTQTPSHQVTQMGQEVILRCVPISNHLYFYWYRQILGQKVEFLVSFYNNEISEKSEIFDDQFSVERPDGSNFTLKIRSTKLEDSAMYFCASSGDRGPYNEQFFGPGTRLTVL.

The genes are TRBV5-1 and TRBJ1-1, with D tentatively TRBD1 (5 bases). There are 15 residues in the CDR3. Trimming took 2 bases from V and 0 from J, leaving 11 bases between them. CDR1 is SGHRS, CDR2 YFSETQ, per germline. The CDR3 coding sequence is TGCGCCAGCAGCTTAACTCTGACAGTGAACACTGAAGCTTTCTTT. It translates to CASSLTLTVNTEAFF. Combining the CDR3 with reference TRBV5-1 and TRBJ1-1 gives the whole variable domain KAGVTQTPRYLIKTRGQQVTLSCSPISGHRSVSWYQQTPGQGLQFLFEYFSETQRNKGNFPGRFSGRQFSNSRSEMNVSTLELGDSALYLCASSLTLTVNTEAFFGQGTRLTVV.

The gene calls are TRBV7-8 and TRBJ1-6; 7 bases agree with TRBD1. This CDR3 has 14 residues. V dropped 5 bases and J dropped 6; count of bases not matched to a gene: 4. Germline V lookup: CDR1 SGHVS, CDR2 FQNEAQ. The CDR3 reads CASSLRQGNSPLHF. CDR3 DNA sequence: TGTGCCAGCAGCCTACGACAGGGTAATTCACCCCTCCACTTT.

The J gene is TRBJ1-2, the V gene TRBV6-1, with D possibly being TRBD1 (6 bases). Trimming removed 2 bases from V and 8 bases from J, with 18 bases in between. CDR3 length: 15 residues. The germline CDR1 and CDR2 sequences are MNHNS and SASEGT. CDR3 protein: CASSEPGQWVYGYTF. In DNA, the CDR3 is TGTGCCAGCAGTGAACCGGGACAATGGGTATACGGCTACACCTTC.

The rearrangement links TRBV4-1 to TRBJ2-3; no clear D. This CDR3 contains 13 residues. Germline V gene lookup returns CDR1 MGHRA and CDR2 YSYEKL. Deletions cut 4 bases from V and 2 bases from J, with 7 bases between. The DNA of the CDR3 is TGCGCCAGCAGCCTAATCTTCACAGATACGCAGTATTTT. Translated: CASSLIFTDTQYF.

The chain links TRBV19 to TRBJ1-4, with D perhaps matching TRBD1 (5 bases). Deletions cut 6 bases from V and 7 bases from J, with 18 bases between. Germline lookup yields CDR1 LNHDA and CDR2 SQIVND (reference sequence). This CDR3 comprises 15 residues. This chain's CDR3 is CASSPGGFSIEKLFF. The CDR3 DNA is TGTGCCAGTAGCCCTGGGGGGTTTAGCATTGAAAAACTGTTTTTT.

CDR3 sequence (DNA): TGCGCCAGCAGCCAAGAAGAGCTAGTGCCTGAGCAGTTCTTC. Protein: CASSQEELVPEQFF. This chain links TRBV4-1 with TRBJ2-1, with D unclear. CDR3 length: 14 residues. Germline CDR1 is MGHRA and CDR2 is YSYEKL. V gave up 0 bases and J gave up 9 bases, with 12 bases separating them.

The V call is TRBV3-1 (or the pseudogene TRBV3-2), the J call TRBJ2-1, with TRBD2 as a possible D gene (5 bases). Germline V gives CDR1 LGHDT, CDR2 YNNKEL (reference sequence). The V end was cut by 0 bases, the J end by 2 bases, with 8 bases between. This CDR3 has 15 residues. This CDR3 is CASSQDRGTYNEQFF. CDR3 bases: TGTGCCAGCAGCCAAGATCGGGGAACCTACAATGAGCAGTTCTTC.

This CDR3 is CASSLRTGGFTGELFF. CDR3 coding DNA: TGTGCCAGCAGTTTGAGGACAGGGGGCTTCACCGGGGAGCTGTTTTTT. The chain recombines TRBV28 with TRBJ2-2; TRBD1 agrees at 11 bases. CDR3 length equals 16 residues. Trimming took 3 bases from V and 4 from J; bases not matched to a gene: 4. Germline V gives CDR1 MDHEN, CDR2 SYDVKM.

This clone was seen once. The rearrangement joins TRBV18 to TRBJ1-2; a weak D match, TRBD1 (6 bases). Trimming shortened V by 3 bases and J by 2 bases, and 10 bases separated the two germline ends. CDR3 size: 14 residues. From germline, CDR1 is KGHSH and CDR2 LQKENI. The CDR3 protein is CASSPADSNYGYTF. The DNA for the CDR3 is TGTGCCAGCTCACCTGCGGACAGCAACTATGGCTACACCTTC.

The chain couples TRBV9 to TRBJ1-6; perhaps TRBD1 as D (5 bases). Germline assignment: CDR1 SGDLS and CDR2 YYNGEE. Trimming pared 7 bases from V and 2 bases from J, leaving 10 bases between. The CDR3 sequence is 14 residues long. Here the CDR3 DNA reads TGTGCCAGCCCGGGGGTTGCCTATAATTCACCCCTCCACTTT. It translates to CASPGVAYNSPLHF.

The J gene is TRBJ1-5, the V gene TRBV6-1, with TRBD1 as a possible D gene (6 bases). Germline CDR1 reads MNHNS; CDR2 reads SASEGT. The ends were cut back, 0 bases at V and 7 bases at J, with 10 bases in the middle. The CDR3 sequence is 14 residues long. The CDR3 loop reads CASSEANRAQPQHF. CDR3 coding DNA: TGTGCCAGCAGTGAAGCCAACAGGGCCCAGCCCCAGCATTTT.

This chain uses TRBV11-1 with TRBJ1-1; no definite D call. From germline, CDR1 is SGHAT and CDR2 FQDESV (reference sequence). V was shortened by 3 bases and J by 1 base, with 9 bases between the two germline ends. The CDR3 has 14 amino acids. In DNA form, the CDR3 reads TGTGCCAGCAGCTTCAACAGAAGGAACACTGAAGCTTTCTTT. This sequence encodes CASSFNRRNTEAFF.

The rearrangement joins TRBV24-1 to TRBJ1-5, with a tentative D call TRBD1 (5 bases). The CDR3 length is 14 residues. V was trimmed by 6 bases and J by 5 bases, leaving 13 bases between them. Germline V CDR1 and CDR2: KGHDR, SFDVKD. The DNA of the CDR3 is TGTGCCACCAGTAGTAGTAAAGGGGATCAGCCCCAGCATTTT. Translating it yields CATSSSKGDQPQHF.

CDR3 DNA: TGTGCCAGCAGCTTAGGAGGGTGGGCGTCCCAAGAGACCCAGTACTTC. Translation gives CASSLGGWASQETQYF. The J gene is TRBJ2-5, the V gene TRBV5-4, with D possibly matching TRBD2 (6 bases). The CDR3 has 16 residues. Trimming removed 2 bases at V and 1 base at J, with 15 bases between. Germline CDR1 is SGHNT and CDR2 is YYREEE (reference sequence).